The present T cell receptor beta chain was sequenced within a study of T cell responses to AZD1222 COVID-19 vaccine. The CDR3 covers 15 residues. CDR1 is SGHTA and CDR2 is FQGNSA in the germline V gene. The ends were cut back, 3 bases at V and 2 bases at J, with 8 bases in the middle. Only in-frame clones appear in the TCRdb table, and some are missing; sequencing was by immunoSEQ multiplex PCR. Of 100,000 to 150,000 clones listed, around nine tenths are singletons. The material was peripheral blood, obtained on day 0 of AZD1222 vaccination. The chain carries TRBV7-2 and TRBJ2-6; perhaps TRBD2 as D (5 bases). The sequence was collected from an adult in good health. CDR3 DNA sequence: TGTGCCAGCAGCTTTGAGGGAACTGGGGCCAACGTCCTGACTTTC. It translates to CASSFEGTGANVLTF.